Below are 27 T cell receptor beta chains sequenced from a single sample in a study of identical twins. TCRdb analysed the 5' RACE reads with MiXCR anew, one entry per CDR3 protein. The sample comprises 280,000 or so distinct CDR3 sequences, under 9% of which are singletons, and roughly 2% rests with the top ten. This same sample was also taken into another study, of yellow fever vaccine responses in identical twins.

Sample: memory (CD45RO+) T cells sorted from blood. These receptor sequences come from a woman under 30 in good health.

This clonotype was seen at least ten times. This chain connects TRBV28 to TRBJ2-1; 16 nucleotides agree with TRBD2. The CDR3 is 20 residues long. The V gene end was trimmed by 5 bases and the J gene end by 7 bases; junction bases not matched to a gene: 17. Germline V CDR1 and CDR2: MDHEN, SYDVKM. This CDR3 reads CASSRTIGTSGRAKFNEQFF. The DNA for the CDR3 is TGTGCCAGCAGTCGGACAATTGGGACTAGCGGGAGGGCCAAGTTTAATGAGCAGTTCTTC. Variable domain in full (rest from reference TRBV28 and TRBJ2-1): DVKVTQSSRYLVKRTGEKVFLECVQDMDHENMFWYRQDPGLGLRLIYFSYDVKMKEKGDIPEGYSVSREKKERFSLILESASTNQTSMYLCASSRTIGTSGRAKFNEQFFGPGTRLTVL.

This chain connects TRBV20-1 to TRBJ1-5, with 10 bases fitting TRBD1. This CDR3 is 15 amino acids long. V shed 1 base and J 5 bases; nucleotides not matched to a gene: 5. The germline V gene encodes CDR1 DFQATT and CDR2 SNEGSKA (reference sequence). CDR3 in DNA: TGCAGTGCTAGAGCCAAAGGGACAGGGGATCAGCCCCAGCATTTT. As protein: CSARAKGTGDQPQHF.

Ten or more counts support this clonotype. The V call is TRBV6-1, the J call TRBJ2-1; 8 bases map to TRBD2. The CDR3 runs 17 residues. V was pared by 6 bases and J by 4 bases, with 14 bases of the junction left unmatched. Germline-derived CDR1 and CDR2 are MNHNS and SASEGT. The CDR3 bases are TGTGCCAGCAGCCGGCTGGGTAGCGGGATGGTTTACAATGAGCAGTTCTTC. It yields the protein CASSRLGSGMVYNEQFF.

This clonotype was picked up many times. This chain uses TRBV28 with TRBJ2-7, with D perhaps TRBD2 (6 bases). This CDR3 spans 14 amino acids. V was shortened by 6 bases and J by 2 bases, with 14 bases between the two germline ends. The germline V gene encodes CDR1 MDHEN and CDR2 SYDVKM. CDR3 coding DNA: TGTGCCAGCAGCACCGGGACTGTAACCTACGAGCAGTACGTC. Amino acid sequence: CASSTGTVTYEQYV.

The CDR3: CASSQGWRSLREDSTDTQYF. CDR3 sequence (DNA): TGTGCCAGCAGCCAAGGCTGGAGGAGCCTCCGGGAGGACAGCACAGATACGCAGTATTTT. The V and J genes are TRBV14 and TRBJ2-3, with 7 nucleotides matching TRBD2. CDR1 and CDR2 (germline): SGHDN, FVKESK. The junction had 16 bases not matched to a gene; V was cut back by 1 base and J by 0 bases. The CDR3 totals 20 residues. Combining the CDR3 with reference TRBV14 and TRBJ2-3 gives the whole variable domain EAGVTQFPSHSVIEKGQTVTLRCDPISGHDNLYWYRRVMGKEIKFLLHFVKESKQDESGMPNNRFLAERTGGTYSTLKVQPAELEDSGVYFCASSQGWRSLREDSTDTQYFGPGTRLTVL.

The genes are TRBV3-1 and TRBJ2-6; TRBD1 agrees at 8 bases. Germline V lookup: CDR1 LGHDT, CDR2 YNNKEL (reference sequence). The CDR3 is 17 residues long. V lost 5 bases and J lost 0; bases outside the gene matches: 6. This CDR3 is CASSFGTGLSGANVLTF. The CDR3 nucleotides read TGTGCCAGCAGCTTTGGGACAGGCCTCTCTGGGGCCAACGTCCTGACTTTC. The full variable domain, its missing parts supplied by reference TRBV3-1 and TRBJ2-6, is DTAVSQTPKYLVTQMGNDKSIKCEQNLGHDTMYWYKQDSKKFLKIMFSYNNKELIINETVPNRFSPKSPDKAHLNLHINSLELGDSAVYFCASSFGTGLSGANVLTFGAGSRLTVL.

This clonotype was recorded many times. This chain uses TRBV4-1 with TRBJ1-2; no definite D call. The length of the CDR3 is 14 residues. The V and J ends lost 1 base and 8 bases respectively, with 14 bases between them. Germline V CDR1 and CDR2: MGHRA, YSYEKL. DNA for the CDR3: TGCGCCAGCAGCCAAGTAGTGACGGGATCAGGCTACACCTTC. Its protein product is CASSQVVTGSGYTF.

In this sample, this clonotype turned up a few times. The CDR3 region is CASSQDWDSGNQPQHF. CDR3 sequence (DNA): TGTGCCAGCAGCCAAGATTGGGACAGTGGCAATCAGCCCCAGCATTTT. This chain links TRBV4-2 with TRBJ1-5, with TRBD1 matching over 7 bases. Trimming took 0 bases from V and 2 from J; bases not matched to a gene: 4. Germline values: CDR1 LGHNA, CDR2 YNFKEQ. There are 16 residues in the CDR3.

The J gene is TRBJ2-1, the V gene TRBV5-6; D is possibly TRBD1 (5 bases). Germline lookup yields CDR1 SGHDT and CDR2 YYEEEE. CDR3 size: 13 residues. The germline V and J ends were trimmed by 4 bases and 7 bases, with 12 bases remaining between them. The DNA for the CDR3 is TGTGCCAGCAGCACGGCAGGGTGGAATGAGCAGTTCTTC. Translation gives CASSTAGWNEQFF.

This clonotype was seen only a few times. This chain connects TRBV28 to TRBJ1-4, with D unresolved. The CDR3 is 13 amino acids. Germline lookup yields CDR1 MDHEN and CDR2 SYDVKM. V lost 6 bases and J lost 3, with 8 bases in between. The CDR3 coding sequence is TGTGCCAGCAGGGTATCCGCTAATGAAAAACTGTTTTTT. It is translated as CASRVSANEKLFF. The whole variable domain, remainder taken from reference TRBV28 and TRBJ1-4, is DVKVTQSSRYLVKRTGEKVFLECVQDMDHENMFWYRQDPGLGLRLIYFSYDVKMKEKGDIPEGYSVSREKKERFSLILESASTNQTSMYLCASRVSANEKLFFGSGTQLSVL.

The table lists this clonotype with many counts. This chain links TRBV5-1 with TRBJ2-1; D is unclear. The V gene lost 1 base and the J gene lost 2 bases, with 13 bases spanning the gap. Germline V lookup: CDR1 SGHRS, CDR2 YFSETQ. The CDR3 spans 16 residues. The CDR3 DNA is TGCGCCAGCAGCTTGCTCGCTGGGGTGCCCTACAATGAGCAGTTCTTC. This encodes CASSLLAGVPYNEQFF.

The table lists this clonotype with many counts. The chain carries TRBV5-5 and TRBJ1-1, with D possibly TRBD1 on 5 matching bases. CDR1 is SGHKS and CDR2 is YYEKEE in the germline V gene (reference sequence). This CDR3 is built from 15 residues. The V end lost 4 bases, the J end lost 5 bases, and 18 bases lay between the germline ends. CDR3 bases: TGTGCCAGCAGCCAAAGTCCCGGGACTGGGACTGAAGCTTTCTTT. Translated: CASSQSPGTGTEAFF.

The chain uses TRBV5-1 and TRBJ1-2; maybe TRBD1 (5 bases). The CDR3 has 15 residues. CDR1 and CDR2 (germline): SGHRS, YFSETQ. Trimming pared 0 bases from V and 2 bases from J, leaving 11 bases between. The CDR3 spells CASSLAAGKNYGYTF. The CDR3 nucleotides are TGCGCCAGCAGCTTGGCGGCAGGGAAGAACTATGGCTACACCTTC.

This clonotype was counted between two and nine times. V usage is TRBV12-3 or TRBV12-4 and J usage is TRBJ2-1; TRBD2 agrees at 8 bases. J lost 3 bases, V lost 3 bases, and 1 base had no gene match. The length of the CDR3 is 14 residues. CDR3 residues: CASSFSGNYNEQFF. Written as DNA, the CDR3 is TGTGCCAGCAGTTTTAGCGGGAACTACAATGAGCAGTTCTTC.

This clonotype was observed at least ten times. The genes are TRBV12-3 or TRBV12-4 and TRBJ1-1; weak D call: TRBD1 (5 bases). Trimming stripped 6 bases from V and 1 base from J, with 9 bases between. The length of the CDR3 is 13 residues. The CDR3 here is CASSLQENTEAFF. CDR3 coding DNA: TGTGCCAGCAGCTTACAGGAGAACACTGAAGCTTTCTTT.

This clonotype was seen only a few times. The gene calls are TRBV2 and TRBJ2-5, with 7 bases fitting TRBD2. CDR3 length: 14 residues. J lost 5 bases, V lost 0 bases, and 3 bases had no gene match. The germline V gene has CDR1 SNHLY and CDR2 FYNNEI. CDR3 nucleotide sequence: TGTGCCAGCAGTGAAGCGGTGGGAGGGGAGACCCAGTACTTC. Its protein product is CASSEAVGGETQYF.

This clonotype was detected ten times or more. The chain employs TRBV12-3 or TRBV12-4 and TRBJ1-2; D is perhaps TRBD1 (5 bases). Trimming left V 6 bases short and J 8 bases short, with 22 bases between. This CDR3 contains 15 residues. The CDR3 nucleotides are TGTGCCAGCAGCCCCACTGACACCTTCCGGGGGGGCTACACCTTC. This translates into CASSPTDTFRGGYTF.

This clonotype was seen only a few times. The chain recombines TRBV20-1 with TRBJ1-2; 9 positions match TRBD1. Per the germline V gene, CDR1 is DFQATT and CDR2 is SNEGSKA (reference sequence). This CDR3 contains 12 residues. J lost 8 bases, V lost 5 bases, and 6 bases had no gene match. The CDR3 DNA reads TGCAGTGCTGGGGGACAGGGTGGCGGCTACACCTTC. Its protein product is CSAGGQGGGYTF.

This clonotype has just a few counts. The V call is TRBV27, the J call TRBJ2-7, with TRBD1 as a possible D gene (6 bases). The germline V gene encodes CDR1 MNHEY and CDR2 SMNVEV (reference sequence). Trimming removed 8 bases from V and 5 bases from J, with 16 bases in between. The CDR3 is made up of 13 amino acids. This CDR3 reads CASPQNRVHEQYV. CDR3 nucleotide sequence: TGTGCCAGCCCCCAGAACAGGGTCCACGAGCAGTACGTC.

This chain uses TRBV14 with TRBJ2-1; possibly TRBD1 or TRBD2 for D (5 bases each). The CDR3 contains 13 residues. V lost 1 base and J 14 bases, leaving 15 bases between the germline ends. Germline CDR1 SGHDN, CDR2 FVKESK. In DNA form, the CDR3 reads TGTGCCAGCAGCCAAGCCCCCCCGGGACGGGAGTTCTTC. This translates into CASSQAPPGREFF.

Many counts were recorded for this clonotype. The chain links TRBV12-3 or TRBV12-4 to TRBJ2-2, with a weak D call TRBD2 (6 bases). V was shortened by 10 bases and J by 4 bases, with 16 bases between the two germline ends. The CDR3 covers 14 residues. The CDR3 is CAIDGGPVTGELFF. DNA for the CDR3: TGTGCCATCGACGGAGGGCCAGTCACCGGGGAGCTGTTTTTT.

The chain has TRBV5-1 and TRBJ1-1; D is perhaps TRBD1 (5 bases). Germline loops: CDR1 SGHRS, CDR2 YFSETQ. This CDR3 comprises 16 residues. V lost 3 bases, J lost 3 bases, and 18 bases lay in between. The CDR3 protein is CASSYQQKGSDTEAFF. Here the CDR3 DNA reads TGCGCCAGCAGCTACCAACAGAAGGGGTCGGACACTGAAGCTTTCTTT.

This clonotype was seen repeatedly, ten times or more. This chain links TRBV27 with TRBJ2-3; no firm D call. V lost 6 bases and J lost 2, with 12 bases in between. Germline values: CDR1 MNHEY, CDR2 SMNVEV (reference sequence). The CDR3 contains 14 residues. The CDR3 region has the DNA TGTGCCAGCAGATGGACGCGATACACAGATACGCAGTATTTT. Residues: CASRWTRYTDTQYF.

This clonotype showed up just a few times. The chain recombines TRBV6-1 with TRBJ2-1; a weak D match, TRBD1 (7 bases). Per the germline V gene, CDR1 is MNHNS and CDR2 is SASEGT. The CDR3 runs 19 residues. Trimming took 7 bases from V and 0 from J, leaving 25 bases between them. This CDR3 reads CASMSGFGAGQSSYNEQFF. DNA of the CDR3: TGTGCCAGCATGTCGGGTTTCGGCGCGGGACAGAGCTCCTACAATGAGCAGTTCTTC.

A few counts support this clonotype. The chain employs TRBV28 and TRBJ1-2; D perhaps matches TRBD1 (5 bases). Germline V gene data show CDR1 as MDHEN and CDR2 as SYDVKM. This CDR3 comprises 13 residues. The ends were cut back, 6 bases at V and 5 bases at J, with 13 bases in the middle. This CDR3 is CASRLEGPYGYTF. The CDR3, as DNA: TGTGCCAGCAGGTTAGAGGGACCGTATGGCTACACCTTC.

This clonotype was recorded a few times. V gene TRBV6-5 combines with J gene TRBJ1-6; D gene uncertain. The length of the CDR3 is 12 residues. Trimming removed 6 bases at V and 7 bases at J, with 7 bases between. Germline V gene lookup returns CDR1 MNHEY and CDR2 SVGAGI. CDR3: CASRRSNSPLHF. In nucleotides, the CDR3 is TGTGCCAGCAGAAGATCGAATTCACCCCTCCACTTT.

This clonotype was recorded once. CDR3 sequence reads: CASIRALLAAGQETQYF. CDR3 nucleotides: TGTGCCAGCATCAGAGCTTTACTAGCAGCGGGGCAAGAGACCCAGTACTTC. V is TRBV6-1 and J is TRBJ2-5; 7 bases agree with TRBD2. CDR3 length: 17 residues. V shed 7 bases, J shed 2 bases, and the junction held 16 bases outside the gene matches. The germline V gene has CDR1 MNHNS and CDR2 SASEGT.